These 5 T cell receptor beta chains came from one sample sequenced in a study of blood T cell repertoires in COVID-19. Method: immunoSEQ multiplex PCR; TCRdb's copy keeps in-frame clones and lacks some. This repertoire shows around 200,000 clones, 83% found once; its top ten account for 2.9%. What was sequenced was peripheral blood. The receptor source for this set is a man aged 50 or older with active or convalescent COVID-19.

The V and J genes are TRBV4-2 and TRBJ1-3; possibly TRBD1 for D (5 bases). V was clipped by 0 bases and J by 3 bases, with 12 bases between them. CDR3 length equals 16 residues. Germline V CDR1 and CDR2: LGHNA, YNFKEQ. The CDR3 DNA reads TGTGCCAGCAGCCAAGAGCCTGGGGCGCTTGGAAACACCATATATTTT. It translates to CASSQEPGALGNTIYF.

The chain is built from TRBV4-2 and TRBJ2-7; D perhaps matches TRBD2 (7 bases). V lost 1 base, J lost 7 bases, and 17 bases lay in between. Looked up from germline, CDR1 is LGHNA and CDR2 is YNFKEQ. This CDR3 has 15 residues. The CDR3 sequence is CASSQGGAGVGEQYF. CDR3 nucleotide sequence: TGTGCCAGCAGCCAAGGGGGGGCGGGAGTAGGGGAGCAGTACTTC.

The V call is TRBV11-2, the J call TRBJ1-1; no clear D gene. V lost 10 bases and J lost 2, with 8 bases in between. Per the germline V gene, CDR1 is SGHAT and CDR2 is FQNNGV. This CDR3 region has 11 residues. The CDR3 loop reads CATSVNTEAFF. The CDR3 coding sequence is TGTGCCACCTCCGTTAACACTGAAGCTTTCTTT.

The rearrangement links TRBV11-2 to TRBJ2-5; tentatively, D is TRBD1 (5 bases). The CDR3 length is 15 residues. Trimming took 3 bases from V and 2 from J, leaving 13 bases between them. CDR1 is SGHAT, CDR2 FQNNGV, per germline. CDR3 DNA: TGTGCCAGCAGCTTGGGGCAGGGAAGACAAGAGACCCAGTACTTC. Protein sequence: CASSLGQGRQETQYF. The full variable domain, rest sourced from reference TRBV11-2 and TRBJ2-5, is EAGVAQSPRYKIIEKRQSVAFWCNPISGHATLYWYQQILGQGPKLLIQFQNNGVVDDSQLPKDRFSAERLKGVDSTLKIQPAKLEDSAVYLCASSLGQGRQETQYFGPGTRLLVL.

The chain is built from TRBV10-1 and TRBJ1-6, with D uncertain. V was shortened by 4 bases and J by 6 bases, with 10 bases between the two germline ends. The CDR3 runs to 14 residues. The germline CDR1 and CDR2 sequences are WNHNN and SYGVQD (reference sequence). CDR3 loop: CASSGGVSNSPLHF. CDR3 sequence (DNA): TGCGCCAGCAGTGGTGGAGTCAGTAATTCACCCCTCCACTTT.